This T cell receptor beta chain emerged from a study of blood T cells in healthy people across ages. A J-beta primer mix and a sample-barcoded 5' primer were used in a second PCR of roughly 6 to 11 cycles. All samples gave at least 2.5 million CDR3-containing paired-end reads. TCRdb analysed the 5' RACE reads with MiXCR anew, one entry per CDR3 protein. The sample lists approximately 900,000 distinct CDR3 sequences; just under 30% were seen once. This clonotype has only a few counts. The CDR3 length is 14 residues. From germline, CDR1 is SQVTM and CDR2 ANQGSEA. V lost 6 bases and J 7 bases, leaving 21 bases between the germline ends. This same sample was also taken into another study, of T cells of mothers and their children. From that report: None of the identified T cell clones proved to be persistent microchimeric clones.

The chain uses TRBV29-1 and TRBJ1-1; D remains ambiguous. The origin of this receptor is a woman aged 40 to 55 in good health. Input material: blood. As DNA, the CDR3 is TGCAGCGTGAGAGAGAATCTGAGCTCAGGTGAAGCTTTCTTT. Protein: CSVRENLSSGEAFF. Full variable domain (rest looked up from reference TRBV29-1 and TRBJ1-1): SAVISQKPSRDICQRGTSLTIQCQVDSQVTMMFWYRQQPGQSLTLIATANQGSEATYESGFVIDKFPISRPNLTFSTLTVSNMSPEDSSIYLCSVRENLSSGEAFFGQGTRLTVV.